These 15 T cell receptor beta chains came from one sample sequenced in a study of response to subunit inactivated influenza vaccine. TCRdb itself ran the RT-PCR reads through MiXCR, one entry per CDR3 protein. The repertoire holds roughly 700,000 distinct CDR3 sequences, with 15% to 19% as singletons. The input for sequencing was PBMCs from blood, taken 11 to 12 days after vaccination. These receptor sequences come from a man in his forties or fifties who received an inactivated influenza vaccine.

This chain joins TRBV24-1 and TRBJ2-3, with D perhaps matching TRBD1 or TRBD2 (6 bases each). The CDR3 totals 16 residues. The V gene lost 4 bases and the J gene lost 4 bases, with 17 bases spanning the gap. Per the germline V gene, CDR1 is KGHDR and CDR2 is SFDVKD. CDR3: CATSEAGHPSADTQYF. In DNA, the CDR3 is TGTGCCACCAGTGAGGCGGGACACCCAAGTGCAGATACGCAGTATTTT.

The sample holds many counts of this clonotype. The chain employs TRBV29-1 and TRBJ2-1; unclear D gene. The CDR3 is 12 amino acids. V was shortened by 4 bases and J by 9 bases, with 13 bases between the two germline ends. The germline V gene encodes CDR1 SQVTM and CDR2 ANQGSEA. In DNA form, the CDR3 reads TGCAGCGTTGGTAATACACAAGTTGAGCAGTTCTTC. Protein product: CSVGNTQVEQFF.

This chain connects TRBV7-2 to TRBJ2-7, with unresolved D. CDR3 length: 14 residues. Trimming pared 2 bases from V and 6 bases from J, leaving 14 bases between. Germline V gene data show CDR1 as SGHTA and CDR2 as FQGNSA. CDR3 region: CASSLLAAPSEQYF. CDR3 sequence (DNA): TGTGCCAGCAGCTTATTGGCCGCTCCCTCCGAGCAGTACTTC.

The table lists this clonotype with a few counts. The chain carries TRBV10-3 and TRBJ2-5, with TRBD2 identical over 8 bases. This CDR3 region has 12 residues. Per the germline V gene, CDR1 is ENHRY and CDR2 is SYGVKD. V was pared by 4 bases and J by 8 bases, with 3 bases of the junction left unmatched. In DNA form, the CDR3 reads TGTGCCATCAGTGCGGGAGGGGATACCCAGTACTTC. Encoded protein: CAISAGGDTQYF.

V is TRBV19 and J is TRBJ2-3, with D hard to call. Per the germline V gene, CDR1 is LNHDA and CDR2 is SQIVND (reference sequence). V was trimmed by 1 base and J by 3 bases, leaving 11 bases between them. CDR3 length equals 15 residues. For the CDR3, the DNA is TGTGCCAGTAGTATAGCTGGCCAGGCGACAGATACGCAGTATTTT. This encodes CASSIAGQATDTQYF. The entire variable domain, with the rest obtained from reference TRBV19 and TRBJ2-3, is as follows: DGGITQSPKYLFRKEGQNVTLSCEQNLNHDAMYWYRQDPGQGLRLIYYSQIVNDFQKGDIAEGYSVSREKKESFPLTVTSAQKNPTAFYLCASSIAGQATDTQYFGPGTRLTVL.

This chain uses TRBV6-5 with TRBJ2-7, with 12 nucleotides matching TRBD2. The CDR3 has 16 residues. Germline CDR1 and CDR2: MNHEY and SVGAGI. The V and J ends lost 10 bases and 3 bases, in that order; junction bases with no gene match: 13. CDR3 nucleotide sequence: TGTGCCACCACTTTGGGGGGACTAGCGGGCTTCTACGAGCAGTACTTC. The encoded protein is CATTLGGLAGFYEQYF.

This clonotype was recorded at least ten times. V and J are TRBV7-2 and TRBJ2-3; the match to TRBD2 covers 8 bases. CDR1 is SGHTA and CDR2 is FQGNSA in the germline V gene. Trimming removed 5 bases from V and 3 bases from J; junction bases left unmatched: 10. The CDR3 contains 16 residues. In DNA form, the CDR3 reads TGTGCCAGCAGCCCGTCGGGAGGGGGTACAACAGATACGCAGTATTTT. It yields the protein CASSPSGGGTTDTQYF.

V and J are TRBV12-3 or TRBV12-4 and TRBJ1-6; D perhaps matches TRBD1 (5 bases). The length of the CDR3 is 15 residues. Trimming removed 5 bases from V and 7 bases from J, with 15 bases in between. As DNA, the CDR3 is TGTGCCAGCAGTCCTAGTAGGGGTTTCAATTCACCCCTCCACTTT. Protein sequence: CASSPSRGFNSPLHF.

This clonotype appeared many times. V gene TRBV20-1 combines with J gene TRBJ2-3, with a weak D call TRBD2 (7 bases). V lost 6 bases and J 4 bases, leaving 17 bases between the germline ends. Germline assignment: CDR1 DFQATT and CDR2 SNEGSKA (reference sequence). The CDR3 contains 14 residues. For the CDR3, the DNA is TGCAGTGCCACCGCCTTAGGGGGGGCAGATACGCAGTATTTT. Protein product: CSATALGGADTQYF.

The chain combines TRBV20-1 with TRBJ2-7, with D possibly TRBD2 on 6 matching bases. The CDR3 has 16 residues. CDR1 and CDR2 (germline): DFQATT, SNEGSKA (reference sequence). V lost 3 bases to trimming and J lost 2 bases, with 20 bases between them. CDR3 sequence reads: CSARREAGTPPYEQYF. CDR3 nucleotides: TGCAGTGCTAGGAGGGAAGCCGGGACTCCACCCTACGAGCAGTACTTC.

The chain carries TRBV28 and TRBJ2-1, with TRBD1 matching over 8 bases. J lost 5 bases, V lost 4 bases, and 7 bases had no gene match. This CDR3 spans 15 amino acids. Germline V gene sequence: CDR1 MDHEN, CDR2 SYDVKM. The CDR3, as DNA: TGTGCCAGCAGTTGGACAGGGCTATCCGACAATGAGCAGTTCTTC. Its translation is CASSWTGLSDNEQFF.

The chain joins TRBV20-1 to TRBJ2-3; D unresolved. The V gene's germline CDR1 is DFQATT and CDR2 SNEGSKA (reference sequence). The CDR3 is 14 amino acids. Trimming cost V 6 bases and J 5 bases, with 18 bases left between them. The CDR3 here is CSAMDQNWLDTQYF. CDR3 nucleotides: TGCAGTGCCATGGACCAGAATTGGTTAGATACGCAGTATTTT.

This clonotype was found a few times. The gene calls are TRBV2 and TRBJ2-1; 11 positions agree with TRBD2. V lost 2 bases, J lost 10 bases, and 7 bases stayed unmatched. Germline V gives CDR1 SNHLY, CDR2 FYNNEI. This CDR3 contains 15 residues. CDR3: CASSELAGGVREQFF. CDR3 DNA sequence: TGTGCCAGCAGTGAACTAGCGGGAGGTGTGCGAGAGCAGTTCTTC. The variable domain in full, completed from reference TRBV2 and TRBJ2-1, reads EPEVTQTPSHQVTQMGQEVILRCVPISNHLYFYWYRQILGQKVEFLVSFYNNEISEKSEIFDDQFSVERPDGSNFTLKIRSTKLEDSAMYFCASSELAGGVREQFFGPGTRLTVL.

The rearrangement joins TRBV7-9 to TRBJ2-5, with 11 bases lining up with TRBD1. The length of the CDR3 is 14 residues. Trimming took 7 bases from V and 5 from J; bases not matched to a gene: 6. Germline-derived CDR1 and CDR2 are SEHNR and FQNEAQ (reference sequence). CDR3 sequence: CASTRTGGMETQYF. DNA for the CDR3: TGTGCCAGCACAAGGACAGGGGGCATGGAGACCCAGTACTTC.

This clonotype has at least ten counts. This chain uses TRBV15 with TRBJ2-1, with D perhaps TRBD2 (5 bases). The germline V gene has CDR1 LNHNV and CDR2 YYDKDF (reference sequence). Trimming shortened V by 0 bases and J by 1 base, and 7 bases separated the two germline ends. The CDR3 has 15 residues. This CDR3 reads CATSRDPGSYNEQFF. CDR3 nucleotide sequence: TGTGCCACCAGCAGAGACCCGGGATCCTACAATGAGCAGTTCTTC.